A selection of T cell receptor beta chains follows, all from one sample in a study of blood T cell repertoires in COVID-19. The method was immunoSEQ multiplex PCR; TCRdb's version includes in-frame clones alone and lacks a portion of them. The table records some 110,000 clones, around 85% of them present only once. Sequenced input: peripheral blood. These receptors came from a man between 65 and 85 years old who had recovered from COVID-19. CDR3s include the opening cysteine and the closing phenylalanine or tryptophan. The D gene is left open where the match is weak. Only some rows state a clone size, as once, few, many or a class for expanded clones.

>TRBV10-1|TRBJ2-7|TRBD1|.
CASSPGTDYEQYF
TGCGCCAGCAGCCCCGGGACAGACTACGAGCAGTACTTC
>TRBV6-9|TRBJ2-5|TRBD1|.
CASSYDRAMVQETQYF
TGTGCCAGCAGTTATGACAGGGCGATGGTCCAAGAGACCCAGTACTTC
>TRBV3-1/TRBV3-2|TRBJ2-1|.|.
CASSQGWGGPVDEQFF
TGTGCCAGCAGCCAAGGCTGGGGGGGGCCGGTGGATGAGCAGTTCTTC
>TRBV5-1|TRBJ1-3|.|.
CASSPRVPSGNTIYF
TGCGCCAGCAGCCCCCGGGTTCCCTCTGGAAACACCATATATTTT
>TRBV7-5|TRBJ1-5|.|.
CARSGNRRMLPQHF
TGTGCCAGAAGCGGGAACAGGAGAATGCTGCCCCAGCATTTT
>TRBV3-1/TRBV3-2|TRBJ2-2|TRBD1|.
CASSRGTGGPGELFF
TGTGCCAGCAGCCGGGGTACAGGGGGTCCCGGGGAGCTGTTTTTT
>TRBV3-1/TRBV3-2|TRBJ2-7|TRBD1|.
CASSPMDRGLYEQYF
TGTGCCAGCAGCCCGATGGACAGGGGGCTCTACGAGCAGTACTTC
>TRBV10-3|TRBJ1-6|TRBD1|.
CAISRTGQGLTDHF
TGTGCCATCAGTCGAACCGGACAGGGGCTAACGGACCACTTT
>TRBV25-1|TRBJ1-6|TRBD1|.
CASSSRQGPWPLHF
TGTGCCAGCAGTTCCCGACAGGGCCCTTGGCCCCTCCACTTT
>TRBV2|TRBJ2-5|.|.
CASSPALRLTQYF
TGTGCCAGCAGTCCAGCGTTGCGATTGACCCAGTACTTC
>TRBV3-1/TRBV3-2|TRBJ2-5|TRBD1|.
CASSRRPKWTGQETQYF
TGTGCCAGCAGCCGGCGACCCAAATGGACAGGGCAAGAGACCCAGTACTTC
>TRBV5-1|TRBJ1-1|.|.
CASSQSLGGGTEAFF
TGCGCCAGCAGCCAGTCCCTGGGGGGGGGCACTGAAGCTTTCTTT
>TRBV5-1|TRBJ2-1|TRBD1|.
CASRDRVTYNEQFF
TGCGCCAGCAGGGACAGGGTAACATACAATGAGCAGTTCTTC
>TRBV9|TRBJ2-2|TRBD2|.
CASSVAASGGIGELFF
TGTGCCAGCAGCGTAGCAGCTAGCGGGGGGATCGGGGAGCTGTTTTTT
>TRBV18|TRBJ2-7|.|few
CASSPTVPGAGYEQYF
TGTGCCAGCTCACCGACAGTCCCGGGAGCCGGCTACGAGCAGTACTTC
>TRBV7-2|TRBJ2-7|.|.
CASSPSREETYEQYF
TGTGCCAGCAGCCCTAGTCGGGAAGAGACCTACGAGCAGTACTTC